The following is a T cell receptor beta chain sequence with its context. The sample comes from a study of blood T cell repertoires in COVID-19. Data came from immunoSEQ multiplex PCR; TCRdb stores just in-frame clones and leaves some out. The profile shows fewer than 200,000 clones, over 70% of them singletons. The CDR3 length is 13 residues. Trimming shortened V by 5 bases and J by 5 bases, and 15 bases separated the two germline ends. The germline gives CDR1 SQVTM, CDR2 ANQGSEA. V gene TRBV29-1 combines with J gene TRBJ1-1, with D possibly matching TRBD1 (6 bases). Sequenced sample: PBMCs or T cells enriched from blood (not recorded which). The sequence derives from a woman aged 50 to 60 in a cohort exposed to, infected with or recovered from COVID-19 (not recorded which). DNA of the CDR3: TGCAGCGTTCAAAGAGGGGGAGAGACTGAAGCTTTCTTT. Its protein is CSVQRGGETEAFF.